The clone carrying this TCR beta chain was recorded at least ten times. RNA transcripts served as template for amplifying TCR beta CDR3 sequences. The first round was an RT-PCR with HTBI primers, and the second round was a multiplex PCR. TCRdb recomputed calls from the multiplex PCR reads with MiXCR, one row per CDR3 protein. The repertoire includes a few hundred thousand distinct CDR3 sequences, 39% of them detected once, and about 4.1% sits in the top ten. The sample comes from a study of Graves' ophthalmopathy and Graves' hyperthyroidism. The junction had 8 bases not matched to a gene; V was cut back by 7 bases and J by 5 bases. There are 13 residues in the CDR3. CDR1 and CDR2 (germline): ENHRY, SYGVKD. Hyperthyroidism patients had new diagnoses, durations under 2 months, and ages of 18 to 65. Pregnancy or lactation, uncontrolled infections and other autoimmune diseases were grounds for excluding patients. Diagnosis relied on clinical symptoms, serum thyroxine, TRAb, thyroid ultrasound and orbital computed tomography.

Specimen: peripheral blood or thyroid tissue (not recorded which). The sequence was obtained from an adult man with Graves' hyperthyroidism. The V and J genes are TRBV10-3 and TRBJ2-7; 7 bases map to TRBD2. The CDR3 coding sequence is TGTGCCATCATGACCGGCGGGGGAGACGAGCAGTACTTC. This sequence encodes CAIMTGGGDEQYF.